The next 20 T cell receptor beta chains were all read from a single sample in a study of blood T cells in healthy people across ages. Next came a second PCR, run for roughly 6 to 11 cycles, which used a sample-barcoded 5' primer along with a J-beta primer mix. TCRdb recomputed calls from the 5' RACE reads with MiXCR, one row per CDR3 protein. The repertoire holds about a million distinct CDR3 sequences, with approximately 38% as singletons. The sample taken for sequencing was blood. The receptors derive from a man younger than 35 in good health.

This clonotype has only a few counts. The V gene is TRBV7-3, the J gene TRBJ2-1, with D uncertain. Trimming took 1 base from V and 6 from J, leaving 10 bases between them. There are 14 residues in the CDR3. Germline lookup yields CDR1 SGHTA and CDR2 FQGTGA. CDR3 loop: CASSLRGVSNEQFF. In DNA form, the CDR3 reads TGTGCCAGCAGCTTAAGAGGTGTAAGCAATGAGCAGTTCTTC.

The V gene is TRBV20-1, the J gene TRBJ1-6; D is perhaps TRBD1 (6 bases). Trimming pared 1 base from V and 6 bases from J, leaving 13 bases between. The CDR3 consists of 15 residues. Per the germline V gene, CDR1 is DFQATT and CDR2 is SNEGSKA (reference sequence). The CDR3 sequence: CSARVGQLPNSPLHF. The CDR3 DNA sequence: TGCAGTGCTAGAGTAGGACAGCTCCCTAATTCACCCCTCCACTTT.

This clonotype came up a few times. In DNA, the CDR3 is TGTGCCATCGCAAACCGGGACAGGGGGCGCGATCAGCCCCAGCATTTT. Amino acids: CAIANRDRGRDQPQHF. The chain carries TRBV10-3 and TRBJ1-5, with TRBD1 matching 12 bases. V was clipped by 8 bases and J by 5 bases; unmatched bases: 10. The CDR3 spans 16 residues. The germline V gene encodes CDR1 ENHRY and CDR2 SYGVKD.

The rearrangement joins TRBV5-6 to TRBJ2-4; tentative D call: TRBD1 (7 bases). V lost 7 bases and J 0 bases, leaving 20 bases between the germline ends. The length of the CDR3 is 17 residues. Germline V gene sequence: CDR1 SGHDT, CDR2 YYEEEE. The chain's CDR3 is CASARQGRGIAKNIQYF. CDR3 DNA: TGTGCCAGCGCCCGACAGGGTCGGGGGATAGCCAAAAACATTCAGTACTTC.

The chain combines TRBV6-2 or TRBV6-3 with TRBJ1-1; D call uncertain. Germline V gene data show CDR1 as MNHEY and CDR2 as SVGEGT. The CDR3 extends over 15 amino acids. V gave up 6 bases and J gave up 3 bases, with 17 bases separating them. The CDR3 sequence: CASRSTHSEDTEAFF. Written as DNA, the CDR3 is TGTGCCAGCAGATCAACCCATTCAGAAGACACTGAAGCTTTCTTT.

This clonotype showed up just a few times. The chain uses TRBV20-1 and TRBJ1-2; D is ambiguous. Germline V lookup: CDR1 DFQATT, CDR2 SNEGSKA (reference sequence). Trimming pared 0 bases from V and 5 bases from J, leaving 10 bases between. This CDR3 has 13 residues. CDR3 nucleotides: TGCAGTGCTAGAGAGCGCAGGAGTTATGGCTACACCTTC. It is translated as CSARERRSYGYTF.

The chain links TRBV7-2 to TRBJ2-1; tentative D call: TRBD1 (6 bases). The V end was cut by 5 bases, the J end by 10 bases, with 18 bases between. The V gene's germline CDR1 is SGHTA and CDR2 FQGNSA. The CDR3 spans 14 residues. CDR3: CASSLYTGSEEQFF. The DNA of the CDR3 is TGTGCCAGCAGCCTCTACACAGGGTCGGAGGAGCAGTTCTTC.

This clonotype was seen a handful of times. V and J are TRBV12-3 or TRBV12-4 and TRBJ2-3, with 7 bases matching TRBD1. Trimming cost V 3 bases and J 9 bases; bases outside gene matches: 6. CDR3 size: 13 residues. CDR3 coding DNA: TGTGCCAGCAGTTTGACAGGGCTAGGGACGCAGTATTTT. Translated, it gives CASSLTGLGTQYF.

This clonotype turned up a few times. This rearrangement joins TRBV6-2 or TRBV6-3 to TRBJ2-7; TRBD2 is a possible D gene (5 bases). The CDR3 length is 14 residues. Germline CDR1 is MNHEY and CDR2 is SVGEGT. Trimming shortened V by 6 bases and J by 4 bases, and 16 bases separated the two germline ends. CDR3 nucleotide sequence: TGTGCCAGCAGCCGGACTCAGAGAGTATACGAGCAGTACTTC. The encoded protein is CASSRTQRVYEQYF.

The chain couples TRBV3-1 to TRBJ1-4; D possibly corresponds to TRBD1 (5 bases). The CDR3 is 16 amino acids. Per the germline V gene, CDR1 is LGHDT and CDR2 is YNNKEL (reference sequence). Trimming shortened V by 4 bases and J by 2 bases, and 14 bases separated the two germline ends. In nucleotides, the CDR3 is TGTGCCAGCAGCCCCACCGGGACCGGGACTAATGAAAAACTGTTTTTT. Its translation: CASSPTGTGTNEKLFF.

This chain uses TRBV12-3 or TRBV12-4 with TRBJ2-5; the D gene is possibly TRBD1 (6 bases). V was trimmed by 6 bases and J by 4 bases, leaving 9 bases between them. The CDR3 consists of 12 residues. The CDR3 spells CASRRQVETQYF. CDR3 nucleotide sequence: TGTGCCAGCAGGCGACAGGTAGAGACCCAGTACTTC.

This clonotype showed up just a few times. The rearrangement uses TRBV29-1 and TRBJ1-2; D might be TRBD1 (5 bases). Germline assignment: CDR1 SQVTM and CDR2 ANQGSEA. The CDR3 loop spans 14 amino acids. The V end lost 3 bases, the J end lost 2 bases, and 13 bases lay between the germline ends. CDR3 in DNA: TGCAGCGTTGATGGGCAGGGCCCCAACTATGGCTACACCTTC. The encoded protein is CSVDGQGPNYGYTF.

The CDR3 sequence: CSVDSGLAGGLGDTQYF. The DNA for the CDR3 is TGCAGCGTTGACTCCGGACTAGCGGGGGGCCTCGGGGATACGCAGTATTTT. The chain uses TRBV29-1 and TRBJ2-3; 14 bases are shared with TRBD2. J lost 6 bases, V lost 3 bases, and 11 bases had no gene match. Germline-derived CDR1 and CDR2 are SQVTM and ANQGSEA. The CDR3 extends over 17 amino acids.

V and J are TRBV9 and TRBJ2-3; 12 bases fit TRBD2. This CDR3 has 18 residues. The junction had 12 bases not matched to a gene; V was cut back by 1 base and J by 6 bases. Germline-derived CDR1 and CDR2 are SGDLS and YYNGEE. The CDR3, as DNA: TGTGCCAGCAGCGTAATGGGGACTAGCGGGTTCCTAACGGATACGCAGTATTTT. Amino acids: CASSVMGTSGFLTDTQYF.

V usage is TRBV9 and J usage is TRBJ2-7; D may be TRBD2 (5 bases). CDR1 is SGDLS, CDR2 YYNGEE, per germline. Between the trimmed V and J ends, which lost 3 bases and 7 bases, there was a span of 14 bases. The CDR3 consists of 13 residues. The CDR3 sequence: CASSDSGSNEQYF. CDR3 in DNA: TGTGCCAGCAGCGACAGCGGATCCAATGAGCAGTACTTC.

The chain carries TRBV20-1 and TRBJ1-1; D remains ambiguous. The CDR3 runs to 13 residues. Trimming left V 3 bases short and J 7 bases short, with 15 bases between. The germline CDR1 and CDR2 sequences are DFQATT and SNEGSKA (reference sequence). CDR3 bases: TGCAGTGCTAGTTCGTCCAGACGATATGAAGCTTTCTTT. Amino acids: CSASSSRRYEAFF.

The V gene is TRBV7-9, the J gene TRBJ1-1; D remains ambiguous. V dropped 1 base and J dropped 6 bases, with 6 bases sitting between them. The CDR3 consists of 12 residues. CDR1 is SEHNR, CDR2 FQNEAQ, per germline (reference sequence). The CDR3 protein is CASSLVRPEAFF. The DNA for the CDR3 is TGTGCCAGCAGCTTAGTACGACCTGAAGCTTTCTTT.

The chain uses TRBV12-3 or TRBV12-4 and TRBJ2-3, with a possible D match to TRBD1 (5 bases). The germline V and J ends were trimmed by 7 bases and 2 bases, with 16 bases remaining between them. The CDR3 covers 15 residues. The CDR3, as DNA: TGTGCCAGCAACTTAGGGGCTTCGACCACAGATACGCAGTATTTT. Amino acid sequence: CASNLGASTTDTQYF.

This clonotype was seen a handful of times. The rearrangement uses TRBV27 and TRBJ2-1; TRBD1 matches at 8 bases. The CDR3 contains 16 residues. The V and J ends lost 0 bases and 3 bases, in that order; junction bases with no gene match: 4. The germline V gene has CDR1 MNHEY and CDR2 SMNVEV (reference sequence). The CDR3 DNA sequence: TGTGCCAGCAGTTTATCGTCAGGGGGCGACTACAATGAGCAGTTCTTC. Its protein is CASSLSSGGDYNEQFF.

This clonotype has a handful of counts. The chain links TRBV12-3 or TRBV12-4 to TRBJ2-3, with unresolved D. V was clipped by 1 base and J by 0 bases, with 8 bases between them. CDR3 size: 15 residues. Here the CDR3 reads CASSLGPESTDTQYF. The CDR3 DNA sequence: TGTGCCAGCAGTTTAGGCCCTGAGAGCACAGATACGCAGTATTTT.